This T cell receptor (beta chain) was captured in a study of shared clonotypes between healthy human individuals. The CDR3 is 15 residues long. CDR1 and CDR2 from the germline V gene are MGHDK and SYGVNS. V lost 2 bases and J 3 bases, leaving 10 bases between the germline ends. In regard to this clone: Its specificity is unknown.

Study findings and constraints: Naive subsets tended to show greater estimated richness than memory subsets.

Profiled with immunoSEQ multiplex PCR; TCRdb holds only in-frame clones, not every one. The sample lists fewer than 400,000 clones, less than 85% occurring once. The chain joins TRBV25-1 to TRBJ1-4; D gene unclear. The source material was memory CD4+ T cells sorted from blood. Subset specified: CD45RA-negative fraction. The receptor comes from a man in his thirties or forties in good health. CDR3: CASSERGSANEKLFF. Written as DNA, the CDR3 is TGTGCCAGCAGTGAACGGGGTAGCGCTAATGAAAAACTGTTTTTT.